This T cell receptor beta chain was observed in a study of T cells in Graves' hyperthyroidism and ophthalmopathy. Researchers amplified the TCR beta CDR3 regions from RNA transcripts. A set of HTBI primers served as the primers for a first-round RT-PCR of the TCR CDR3. TCRdb passed the multiplex PCR reads through MiXCR, listing each CDR3 protein once. The table shows tens of thousands of distinct CDR3 sequences, with 49% occurring only once. This CDR3 has 13 amino acids. The germline V and J ends were trimmed by 3 bases and 6 bases, with 12 bases remaining between them. Study-wide findings and caveats: Ophthalmopathy was identified by the model a median 6.5 months ahead of onset.

Comments on this clonotype: Its target is not known.

Researchers defined stable Graves' hyperthyroidism as no ophthalmopathy progression within 18 months. Sequenced input: peripheral blood or thyroid tissue (not recorded which). This chain links TRBV12-3 or TRBV12-4 with TRBJ2-7; D is undetermined. The sequence derives from a woman in her 50s with Graves' hyperthyroidism. As DNA, the CDR3 is TGTGCCAGCAGTTTCACAAAGCAGTCCGAGCAGTACTTC. It specifies CASSFTKQSEQYF.